This entry lists 26 T cell receptor beta chains sequenced from one sample in a study of shared clonotypes between healthy human individuals. The protocol was immunoSEQ multiplex PCR, while the TCRdb copy is restricted to in-frame clones and leaves out a portion. The sample contains around 690,000 clones, about 92% of which appear only once. The sequencing sample was made of memory CD8+ T cells from PBMCs. The sample's subset: CD45RO+ cells pooled with CCR7-negative TemRA cells. The receptors here all came from a man between 18 and 35 years old in good health. Some clones in this sample may be carry-over from other donors' samples.

The V call is TRBV11-2, the J call TRBJ1-5, with a possible D match to TRBD1 (5 bases). Germline V lookup: CDR1 SGHAT, CDR2 FQNNGV. V lost 1 base to trimming and J lost 2 bases, with 12 bases between them. This CDR3 has 16 residues. The CDR3 DNA reads as TGTGCCAGCAGCTTAGCAGGGTCAATGCGCAATCAGCCCCAGCATTTT. Its translation: CASSLAGSMRNQPQHF.

The chain carries TRBV4-3 and TRBJ1-4; D is unclear. The V end was cut by 4 bases, the J end by 2 bases, with 11 bases between. Germline V gives CDR1 LGHNA, CDR2 YSLEER. This CDR3 has 15 residues. CDR3 loop: CASSRLWTTNEKLFF. CDR3 bases: TGCGCCAGCAGCCGGCTTTGGACGACTAATGAAAAACTGTTTTTT.

This rearrangement joins TRBV15 to TRBJ2-1; possible D gene TRBD2, 5 bases. The ends were cut back, 4 bases at V and 5 bases at J, with 15 bases in the middle. Germline V gene sequence: CDR1 LNHNV, CDR2 YYDKDF (reference sequence). This CDR3 spans 15 amino acids. Here the CDR3 DNA reads TGTGCCACCAGCATAGCTCAAAGCGGAAACAATGAGCAGTTCTTC. It is translated as CATSIAQSGNNEQFF.

This clone came up a few times. V and J are TRBV28 and TRBJ1-1; no firm D call. This CDR3 is 14 amino acids long. Germline CDR1 is MDHEN and CDR2 is SYDVKM. The V end lost 6 bases, the J end lost 1 base, and 12 bases lay between the germline ends. CDR3 in amino acids: CASSQFGGNTEAFF. CDR3 in DNA: TGTGCCAGCAGCCAATTTGGAGGGAACACTGAAGCTTTCTTT. The full variable domain, completed using reference TRBV28 and TRBJ1-1, is DVKVTQSSRYLVKRTGEKVFLECVQDMDHENMFWYRQDPGLGLRLIYFSYDVKMKEKGDIPEGYSVSREKKERFSLILESASTNQTSMYLCASSQFGGNTEAFFGQGTRLTVV.

CDR3 sequence: CASSFLGDSYEQYF. The CDR3 nucleotides are TGTGCCAGCAGCTTTTTGGGCGACTCCTACGAGCAGTACTTC. The rearrangement uses TRBV5-4 and TRBJ2-7; D ambiguous. Germline values: CDR1 SGHNT, CDR2 YYREEE (reference sequence). The CDR3 contains 14 residues. With 2 bases removed from V and 0 bases from J, the gap between germline ends came to 9 bases.

CDR3 in amino acids: CASSPDEAFRAKNIQYF. CDR3 coding DNA: TGTGCCAGCAGCCCCGATGAGGCTTTCCGAGCCAAAAACATTCAGTACTTC. The chain is built from TRBV7-9 and TRBJ2-4; D remains ambiguous. With 5 bases removed from V and 0 bases from J, the gap between germline ends came to 17 bases. The germline CDR1 and CDR2 sequences are SEHNR and FQNEAQ (reference sequence). This CDR3 spans 17 amino acids.

The chain employs TRBV19 and TRBJ1-5; a possible D gene is TRBD1 (5 bases). The V gene's germline CDR1 is LNHDA and CDR2 SQIVND (reference sequence). The CDR3 runs to 13 residues. The V end was cut by 8 bases, the J end by 6 bases, with 14 bases between. The CDR3 nucleotides are TGTGCCAGTTGGGCAGGGAGGAGTCAGCCCCAGCATTTT. Protein sequence: CASWAGRSQPQHF.

About this clone: This sample includes further DNA sequences coding for the same CDR3. The chain combines TRBV27 with TRBJ2-7; D not certain. Trimming took 6 bases from V and 1 from J, leaving 7 bases between them. The CDR3 is 12 residues long. Germline CDR1 is MNHEY and CDR2 is SMNVEV (reference sequence). The CDR3 reads CASSSLSYEQYF. CDR3 bases: TGTGCCAGCAGCTCCTTATCCTACGAGCAGTACTTC.

CDR3 bases: TGTGCCAGCAGTCCACAGGGCTTCAATGAGCAGTTCTTC. This codes for CASSPQGFNEQFF. The rearrangement joins TRBV28 to TRBJ2-1; possible D gene TRBD1, 6 bases. The CDR3 runs to 13 residues. The germline V gene encodes CDR1 MDHEN and CDR2 SYDVKM. Trimming cost V 5 bases and J 6 bases, with 11 bases left between them.

Only one count was recorded for this clone. The chain couples TRBV7-8 to TRBJ2-3; a weak D match, TRBD2 (6 bases). Germline V gene lookup returns CDR1 SGHVS and CDR2 FQNEAQ. Between the trimmed V and J ends, which lost 4 bases and 1 base, there was a span of 9 bases. This CDR3 has 14 amino acids. The CDR3 DNA reads TGTGCCAGCAGCTATGGGACTCGCACAGATACGCAGTATTTT. Its protein product is CASSYGTRTDTQYF.

Here the CDR3 reads CASSYYLAGSTDTQYF. The CDR3 bases are TGTGCCAGCAGTTACTACCTAGCGGGGAGCACAGATACGCAGTATTTT. The chain combines TRBV6-5 with TRBJ2-3; 9 bases fit TRBD2. After removal of 1 base from V and 0 bases from J, the junction contained 2 bases not matched to a gene. The germline CDR1 and CDR2 sequences are MNHEY and SVGAGI. CDR3 length: 16 residues.

This clone has more than one count but fewer than ten. The CDR3 sequence: CASSHRDRADEQYF. CDR3 DNA sequence: TGTGCCAGCAGCCACCGGGACAGGGCAGACGAGCAGTACTTC. The V and J genes are TRBV7-9 and TRBJ2-7; 9 nucleotides align to TRBD1. This CDR3 region has 14 residues. Germline lookup yields CDR1 SEHNR and CDR2 FQNEAQ (reference sequence). Losses at the gene ends were 5 bases for V and 5 bases for J; bases not matched to a gene: 7.

The gene calls are TRBV5-6 and TRBJ1-2; TRBD1 is a possible D gene (5 bases). Per germline, CDR1 SGHDT and CDR2 YYEEEE. V dropped 6 bases and J dropped 7 bases, with 16 bases sitting between them. The CDR3 loop spans 13 amino acids. The CDR3 coding sequence is TGTGCCAGCACCGATGTAAGGGACTCTGGCTACACCTTC. Translation: CASTDVRDSGYTF.

The CDR3 sequence is CASSNRDGPYEQYF. CDR3 nucleotide sequence: TGTGCCAGCAGCAACCGGGACGGACCCTACGAGCAGTACTTC. The chain employs TRBV11-2 and TRBJ2-7; D possibly matches TRBD1 or TRBD2 (5 bases each). Trimming pared 5 bases from V and 2 bases from J, leaving 13 bases between. Germline CDR1 reads SGHAT; CDR2 reads FQNNGV. The CDR3 contains 14 residues.

The gene calls are TRBV5-1 and TRBJ2-7; D is undetermined. The CDR3 is made up of 13 amino acids. V lost 5 bases, J lost 2 bases, and 11 bases lay in between. Germline V gene sequence: CDR1 SGHRS, CDR2 YFSETQ. DNA of the CDR3: TGCGCCAGCAGAACGGGCGATACCTACGAGCAGTACTTC. Amino acid sequence: CASRTGDTYEQYF.

This chain links TRBV7-9 with TRBJ1-6, with D perhaps TRBD1 (5 bases). The CDR3 loop spans 14 amino acids. Per the germline V gene, CDR1 is SEHNR and CDR2 is FQNEAQ (reference sequence). Trimming left V 1 base short and J 9 bases short, with 10 bases between. Here the CDR3 reads CASSLGQRPSPLHF. Written as DNA, the CDR3 is TGTGCCAGCAGCTTAGGACAGCGCCCTTCACCCCTCCACTTT.

This clone was seen many times. The rearrangement uses TRBV13 and TRBJ2-3; D tentatively reads TRBD1 or TRBD2 (6 bases each). The CDR3 has 16 residues. Per germline, CDR1 PRHDT and CDR2 FYEKMQ (reference sequence). Trimming took off 1 base at V and 5 bases at J, with 16 bases between the two ends. The chain's CDR3 is CASSLEVGGAEDTQYF. In DNA form, the CDR3 reads TGTGCCAGCAGCTTAGAGGTGGGGGGCGCGGAAGATACGCAGTATTTT.

The DNA of the CDR3 is TGTGCCAGCAGCCCGAGGGGGGCTGACAGGGGGATAGCAGATACGCAGTATTTT. Translation: CASSPRGADRGIADTQYF. The chain joins TRBV7-3 to TRBJ2-3; TRBD1 aligns across 9 bases. The CDR3 extends over 18 amino acids. Per germline, CDR1 SGHTA and CDR2 FQGTGA. After removal of 5 bases from V and 4 bases from J, the junction contained 16 bases not matched to a gene.

With respect to this clone: The sample carries other DNA sequences with the same CDR3. The chain has TRBV7-9 and TRBJ2-7; perhaps D is TRBD1 or TRBD2 (5 bases each). This CDR3 has 14 amino acids. Germline values: CDR1 SEHNR, CDR2 FQNEAQ (reference sequence). With 5 bases removed from V and 0 bases from J, the gap between germline ends came to 11 bases. CDR3 in DNA: TGTGCCAGCAGCCTGGGACGGAGCTCCTACGAGCAGTACTTC. This translates into CASSLGRSSYEQYF.

This chain connects TRBV25-1 to TRBJ2-5; 8 bases line up with TRBD2. Germline CDR1 MGHDK, CDR2 SYGVNS. Losses at the gene ends were 7 bases for V and 5 bases for J; bases not matched to a gene: 12. This CDR3 region has 15 residues. CDR3 residues: CASTLGAGAGETQYF. In nucleotides, the CDR3 is TGTGCCAGCACCTTAGGAGCGGGAGCCGGTGAGACCCAGTACTTC.

This clone was observed a few times. The rearrangement uses TRBV28 and TRBJ2-2; 8 bases agree with TRBD1. The germline gives CDR1 MDHEN, CDR2 SYDVKM. With 5 bases clipped from V and 5 bases from J, the junction kept 4 bases outside the gene matches. This CDR3 contains 14 residues. The CDR3 DNA is TGTGCCAGCAGTGGACAGGGTGGGACCGGGGAGCTGTTTTTT. Translating gives CASSGQGGTGELFF. Based on the CDR3 plus reference TRBV28 and TRBJ2-2, the full variable domain is DVKVTQSSRYLVKRTGEKVFLECVQDMDHENMFWYRQDPGLGLRLIYFSYDVKMKEKGDIPEGYSVSREKKERFSLILESASTNQTSMYLCASSGQGGTGELFFGEGSRLTVL.

This sequence joins TRBV19 and TRBJ1-1; tentative D call: TRBD1 (5 bases). V lost 6 bases, J lost 0 bases, and 8 bases lay in between. The CDR3 runs 13 residues. The V gene's germline CDR1 is LNHDA and CDR2 SQIVND (reference sequence). The CDR3 protein is CASRVGVNTEAFF. The CDR3 nucleotides are TGTGCCAGTAGGGTGGGGGTGAACACTGAAGCTTTCTTT.

The chain uses TRBV6-1 and TRBJ1-2; D may be TRBD1 (5 bases). Trimming removed 3 bases from V and 8 bases from J, with 13 bases in between. The CDR3 covers 13 residues. The germline CDR1 and CDR2 sequences are MNHNS and SASEGT. CDR3 nucleotide sequence: TGTGCCAGCAGTGATTGGGGGTCCGGCGGCTACACCTTC. Encoded protein: CASSDWGSGGYTF.

The chain links TRBV28 to TRBJ1-2; the match to TRBD1 covers 8 bases. This CDR3 has 15 residues. Trimming took 4 bases from V and 2 from J; bases not matched to a gene: 6. Germline V CDR1 and CDR2: MDHEN, SYDVKM. The CDR3 coding sequence is TGTGCCAGCAGTTCGATACGGGACAGGAACTATGGCTACACCTTC. Residues: CASSSIRDRNYGYTF.

V and J are TRBV6-5 and TRBJ1-2; weak D call: TRBD1 (5 bases). The V end lost 10 bases, the J end lost 2 bases, and 14 bases lay between the germline ends. Germline V gene data show CDR1 as MNHEY and CDR2 as SVGAGI. The CDR3 has 13 amino acids. For the CDR3, the DNA is TGTGCCACCTCGGTGGGACCAAACTATGGCTACACCTTC. Amino acid sequence: CATSVGPNYGYTF.

Details on this clone: At the DNA level, this CDR3 is encoded by other sequences in the same sample as well. The chain carries TRBV29-1 and TRBJ1-2, with unresolved D. Per germline, CDR1 SQVTM and CDR2 ANQGSEA. The V end lost 6 bases, the J end lost 6 bases, and 2 bases lay between the germline ends. The CDR3 extends over 8 amino acids. The DNA of the CDR3 is TGCAGCGTCGATGGCTACACCTTC. Translated, it gives CSVDGYTF.